Each of the 3 T cell receptor beta chains below was sequenced from the same sample in a study of precursors of human CD4 cytotoxic T cells. TCRdb re-called the reads with MiXCR, one entry per CDR3 protein. Among about 490 distinct CDR3 sequences listed, roughly a sixth were seen once. Four sorted CD4+ memory subsets, central memory, effector memory, IL-7R-high TEMRA and IL-7R-negative TEMRA, were UMI-sequenced. Sequencing used memory CD4+ T cells from blood (PBMCs). These receptors originate from a human donor in good health.

This clonotype was recorded a few times. The V gene is TRBV20-1, the J gene TRBJ1-1, with 7 positions matching TRBD1. The ends lost 7 bases at V and 0 bases at J; junction bases unmatched: 8. From germline, CDR1 is DFQATT and CDR2 SNEGSKA (reference sequence). The CDR3 has 14 amino acids. The CDR3 region has the DNA TGCAGTGTCCGAGAGACAGGGTTGAACACTGAAGCTTTCTTT. It is translated as CSVRETGLNTEAFF.

Within the sample, this clonotype is large. J is TRBJ2-5 and V is TRBV5-1; no firm D call. Germline-derived CDR1 and CDR2 are SGHRS and YFSETQ. CDR3 size: 12 residues. With 4 bases removed from V and 5 bases from J, the gap between germline ends came to 9 bases. CDR3 coding DNA: TGCGCCAGCAGCCCCGCTGGGGAGACCCAGTACTTC. It yields the protein CASSPAGETQYF.

Notes on this clonotype: This clone may be a read error of a much larger clone one base away. The chain couples TRBV7-2 to TRBJ2-3; a weak D match, TRBD1 (6 bases). Germline-derived CDR1 and CDR2 are SGHTA and FQGNSA. The CDR3 runs 15 residues. DNA for the CDR3: TGTGCCAGCAACTTAAAACAGGGTTTAACAGATACGCAGTATTTT. Protein sequence: CASNLKQGLTDTQYF.